These 7 T cell receptor beta chains were sequenced from one sample in a study of blood T cell repertoires in COVID-19. Here immunoSEQ multiplex PCR was the method, and the copy in TCRdb shows in-frame clones only, minus some. The profile shows roughly 140,000 clones, roughly 85% of them singletons. The sequencing input was peripheral blood. These receptors came from a man between 45 and 60 years old with acute or convalescent COVID-19.

Details on this clone: The junction shows a germline mismatch at one end, possibly a read error. The genes are TRBV7-7 and TRBJ2-3; 14 bases are shared with TRBD2. Germline assignment: CDR1 SSHAT and CDR2 FNYEAQ (reference sequence). There are 16 residues in the CDR3. The CDR3 nucleotides read TGTGCTAGCAGCTTGGGACTAGCGGGAGGCACAGATACGCAGTATTTT. Translation gives CASSLGLAGGTDTQYF.

In this sample, this clone turned up once. The chain employs TRBV10-3 and TRBJ2-2; D is uncertain. The germline CDR1 and CDR2 sequences are ENHRY and SYGVKD. This CDR3 contains 14 residues. Trimming took off 3 bases at V and 0 bases at J, with 5 bases between the two ends. In DNA, the CDR3 is TGTGCCATCAGTGACAACTCGAACACCGGGGAGCTGTTTTTT. Residues: CAISDNSNTGELFF.

The rearrangement joins TRBV7-9 to TRBJ2-1; TRBD2 matches at 12 bases. The germline gives CDR1 SEHNR, CDR2 FQNEAQ (reference sequence). After removal of 5 bases from V and 8 bases from J, the junction contained 10 bases not matched to a gene. The length of the CDR3 is 16 residues. The CDR3, as DNA: TGTGCCAGCAGCACTCAGGTGGGACTAGCGGGCGATGAGCAGTTCTTC. Translating gives CASSTQVGLAGDEQFF.

The chain is built from TRBV9 and TRBJ1-1, with no clear D. Germline CDR1 SGDLS, CDR2 YYNGEE. V was clipped by 4 bases and J by 0 bases, with 13 bases between them. The length of the CDR3 is 15 residues. In DNA form, the CDR3 reads TGTGCCAGCAGCCCCCTCGAACATTTGAACACTGAAGCTTTCTTT. Translating gives CASSPLEHLNTEAFF.

V and J are TRBV5-1 and TRBJ1-4, with 8 bases fitting TRBD1. The ends lost 5 bases at V and 6 bases at J; junction bases unmatched: 12. Germline assignment: CDR1 SGHRS and CDR2 YFSETQ. This CDR3 has 16 residues. Here the CDR3 reads CASRNLPGTGDEKLFF. The CDR3 DNA is TGCGCCAGCAGAAATTTGCCCGGGACAGGAGATGAAAAACTGTTTTTT.

J is TRBJ2-1 and V is TRBV5-1; tentatively, D is TRBD2 (5 bases). The germline V and J ends were trimmed by 6 bases and 4 bases, with 20 bases remaining between them. The CDR3 totals 16 residues. Germline CDR1 SGHRS, CDR2 YFSETQ. The CDR3 DNA reads as TGCGCCAGCACTAGAGGGTCGGGGTCGTGGTACAATGAGCAGTTCTTC. Encoded protein: CASTRGSGSWYNEQFF.

The rearrangement links TRBV7-3 to TRBJ1-1; TRBD1 might be the D (6 bases). The CDR3 spans 14 residues. V lost 5 bases and J lost 4, with 14 bases in between. CDR1 SGHTA and CDR2 FQGTGA come from the germline V gene. The chain's CDR3 is CASSVSGGVTEAFF. DNA of the CDR3: TGTGCCAGCAGCGTATCGGGGGGCGTCACTGAAGCTTTCTTT.